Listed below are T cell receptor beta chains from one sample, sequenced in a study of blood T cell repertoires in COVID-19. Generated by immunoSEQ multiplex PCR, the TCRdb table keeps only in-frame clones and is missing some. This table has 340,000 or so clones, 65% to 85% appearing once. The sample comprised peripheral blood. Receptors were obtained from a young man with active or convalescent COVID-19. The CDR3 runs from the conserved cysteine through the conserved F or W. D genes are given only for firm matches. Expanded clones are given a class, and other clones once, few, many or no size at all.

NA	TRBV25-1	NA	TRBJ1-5	CASSEFNNQPQHF
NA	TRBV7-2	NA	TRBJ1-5	CASRDWATGNQPQHF
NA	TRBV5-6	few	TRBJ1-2	CASSSPRGYTF
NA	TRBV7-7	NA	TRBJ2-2	CASSSFELGGTGELFF
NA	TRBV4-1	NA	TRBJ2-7	CASSPLFGQGGRNEQYF
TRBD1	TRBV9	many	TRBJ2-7	CASSALDRGRAEQYF
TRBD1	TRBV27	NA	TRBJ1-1	CASSSGGWTEAFF
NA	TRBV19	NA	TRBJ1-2	CASSLSGGYTF
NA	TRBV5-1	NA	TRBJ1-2	CASSSAGNNYGYTF
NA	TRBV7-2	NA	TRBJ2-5	CASSLDTAQETQYF
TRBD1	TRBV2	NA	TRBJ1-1	CAIRQGRTEAFF
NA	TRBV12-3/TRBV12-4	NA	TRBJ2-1	CASSLALYNEQFF
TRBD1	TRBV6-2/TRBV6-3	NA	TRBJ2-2	CASSLTGVRDTGELFF
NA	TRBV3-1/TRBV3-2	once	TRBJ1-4	CASSQGRVEKLFF
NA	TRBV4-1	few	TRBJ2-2	CASSQVFAAGAHTGELFF
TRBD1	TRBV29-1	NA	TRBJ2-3	CSVEGQGDTQYF
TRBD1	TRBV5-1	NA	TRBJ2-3	CASSQGTGLSTDTQYF
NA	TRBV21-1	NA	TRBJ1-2	CASSRGDPSGNYGYTF
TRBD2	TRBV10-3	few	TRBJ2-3	CAISWLSSGRAVTDTQYF
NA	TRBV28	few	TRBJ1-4	CASSLYLGGLEKLFF
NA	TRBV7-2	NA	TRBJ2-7	CASSLPPGLALYEQYF
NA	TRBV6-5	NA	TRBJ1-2	CASASGYNYGYTF
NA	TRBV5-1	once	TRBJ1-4	CASSSTTGEKLFF
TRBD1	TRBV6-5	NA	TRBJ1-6	CASSYSSRGNSPLHF
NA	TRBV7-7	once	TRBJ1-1	CASSLGQNTEAFF
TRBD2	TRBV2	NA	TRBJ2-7	CASSRTSGGSYEQYF
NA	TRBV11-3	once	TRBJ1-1	CASSLGPGENTEAFF
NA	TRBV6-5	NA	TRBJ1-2	CASTQGSDGYTF
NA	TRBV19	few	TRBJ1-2	CASSMMGRGFYYGYTF
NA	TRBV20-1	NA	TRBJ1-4	CSASVRGTREKLFF
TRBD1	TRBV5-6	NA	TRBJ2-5	CASTSTGGKETQYF
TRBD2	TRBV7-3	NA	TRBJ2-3	CASSGRLAGASTDTQYF
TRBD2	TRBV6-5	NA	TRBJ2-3	CASGPTSANTDTQYF
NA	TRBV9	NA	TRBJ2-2	CASSVTATGELFF
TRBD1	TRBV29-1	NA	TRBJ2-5	CSVEGTGWQETQYF
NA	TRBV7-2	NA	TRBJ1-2	CASSSFGRGGYTF
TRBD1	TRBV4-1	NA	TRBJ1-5	CASSPGQGNNQPQHF
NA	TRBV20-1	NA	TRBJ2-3	CSASVIAAALTDTQYF
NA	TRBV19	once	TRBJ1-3	CASHRGNTIYF
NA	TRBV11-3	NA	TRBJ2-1	CASSLDAAALNEQFF
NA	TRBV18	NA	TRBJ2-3	CASSPPVSGVWDTQYF
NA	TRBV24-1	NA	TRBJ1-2	CATSDLYGGSGYTF
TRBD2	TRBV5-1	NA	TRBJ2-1	CASSSGWTRAYNEQFF
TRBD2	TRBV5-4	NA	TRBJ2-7	CASSHPGLAGGPYEQYF
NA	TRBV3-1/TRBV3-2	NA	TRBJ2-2	CASSHMRFRWDTGELFF